The clone carrying this TCR beta chain appeared many times. Antigen unknown. Regions amplified from RNA transcripts were the TCR beta CDR3 regions. The TCR CDR3 was amplified in a first-round RT-PCR using the HTBI primer set. TCRdb reanalysed the multiplex PCR reads using MiXCR and keeps one entry per CDR3 protein. The sample consists of approximately 720,000 distinct CDR3 sequences, around 20% of them appearing once. Each patient was aged 18 to 65 and had newly diagnosed hyperthyroidism of under 2 months' duration. This record belongs to a study of T cells in Graves' hyperthyroidism and ophthalmopathy. Overall study findings and caveats: In blood, most of the thyroid clonotypes expanded above 0.001 were also present.

The length of the CDR3 is 13 residues. V shed 7 bases and J shed 3 bases, with 13 bases lying between them. The germline CDR1 and CDR2 sequences are DFQATT and SNEGSKA (reference sequence). This TCR was recovered from a woman aged 50 to 65 with Graves' hyperthyroidism that later progressed to Graves' ophthalmopathy. The sequenced sample was blood. This chain connects TRBV20-1 to TRBJ1-5; no reliable D call. The CDR3 loop is CSVRWQPNQPQHF. The DNA for the CDR3 is TGCAGTGTTCGGTGGCAGCCCAATCAGCCCCAGCATTTT.